The present TCR beta chain was sequenced within a study of technical replicates of blood from a few donors. V was clipped by 3 bases and J by 7 bases; unmatched bases: 4. The CDR3 totals 14 residues. The germline V gene has CDR1 SGDLS and CDR2 YYNGEE. The assay was immunoSEQ multiplex PCR, and TCRdb's table has in-frame clones only and misses some. The table shows almost 70,000 clones, with about 89% occurring only once. A single count supports this clone. The sequenced sample was PBMCs. The sequence came from a human donor in good health. Some clones in this sample may be carry-over from other donors' samples. The J gene is TRBJ2-1, the V gene TRBV9, with 10 bases lining up with TRBD1. CDR3 sequence: CASSEDRGDNEQFF. The CDR3 DNA reads TGTGCCAGCAGCGAGGACAGGGGGGATAATGAGCAGTTCTTC.